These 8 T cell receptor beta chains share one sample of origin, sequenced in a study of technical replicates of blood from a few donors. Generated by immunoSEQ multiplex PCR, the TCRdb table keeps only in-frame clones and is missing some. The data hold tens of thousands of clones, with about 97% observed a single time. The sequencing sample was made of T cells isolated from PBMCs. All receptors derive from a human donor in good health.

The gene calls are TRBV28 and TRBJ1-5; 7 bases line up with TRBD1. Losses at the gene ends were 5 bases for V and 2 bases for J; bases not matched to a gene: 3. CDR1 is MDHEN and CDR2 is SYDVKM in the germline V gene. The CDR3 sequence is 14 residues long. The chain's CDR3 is CASSIQGGNQPQHF. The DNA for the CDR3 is TGTGCCAGCAGTATCCAGGGGGGCAATCAGCCCCAGCATTTT. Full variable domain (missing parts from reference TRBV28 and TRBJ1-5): DVKVTQSSRYLVKRTGEKVFLECVQDMDHENMFWYRQDPGLGLRLIYFSYDVKMKEKGDIPEGYSVSREKKERFSLILESASTNQTSMYLCASSIQGGNQPQHFGDGTRLSIL.

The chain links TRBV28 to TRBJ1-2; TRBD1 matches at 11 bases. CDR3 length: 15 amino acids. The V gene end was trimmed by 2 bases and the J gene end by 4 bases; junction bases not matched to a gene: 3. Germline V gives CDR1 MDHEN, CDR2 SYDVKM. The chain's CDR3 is CASSLEGTGGYGYTF. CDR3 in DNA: TGTGCCAGCAGTTTAGAGGGGACAGGGGGCTATGGCTACACCTTC.

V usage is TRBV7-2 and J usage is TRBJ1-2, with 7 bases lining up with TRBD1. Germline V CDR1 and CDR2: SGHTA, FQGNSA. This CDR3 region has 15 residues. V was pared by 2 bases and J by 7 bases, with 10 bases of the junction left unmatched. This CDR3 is CASSLPATGKGGYTF. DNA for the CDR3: TGTGCCAGCAGCTTACCCGCGACAGGGAAAGGTGGCTACACCTTC.

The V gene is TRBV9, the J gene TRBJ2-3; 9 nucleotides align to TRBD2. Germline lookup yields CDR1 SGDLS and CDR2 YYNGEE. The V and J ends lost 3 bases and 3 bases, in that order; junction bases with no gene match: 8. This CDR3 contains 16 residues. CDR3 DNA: TGTGCCAGCAGCGCGGCGGCGGGAGGGCCGACAGATACGCAGTATTTT. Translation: CASSAAAGGPTDTQYF.

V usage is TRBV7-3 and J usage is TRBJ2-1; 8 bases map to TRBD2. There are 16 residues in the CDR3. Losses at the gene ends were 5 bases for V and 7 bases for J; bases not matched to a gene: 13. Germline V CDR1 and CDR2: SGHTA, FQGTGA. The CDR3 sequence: CASSRAPAGVRNEQFF. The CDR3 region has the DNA TGTGCCAGCAGCCGAGCGCCAGCGGGAGTGAGGAATGAGCAGTTCTTC.

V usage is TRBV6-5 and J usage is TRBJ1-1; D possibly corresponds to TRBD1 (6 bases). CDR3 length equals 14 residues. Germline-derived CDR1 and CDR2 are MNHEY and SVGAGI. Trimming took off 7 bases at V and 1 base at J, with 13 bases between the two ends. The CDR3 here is CASNNRAPNTEAFF. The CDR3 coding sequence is TGTGCCAGCAACAACAGGGCGCCGAACACTGAAGCTTTCTTT.

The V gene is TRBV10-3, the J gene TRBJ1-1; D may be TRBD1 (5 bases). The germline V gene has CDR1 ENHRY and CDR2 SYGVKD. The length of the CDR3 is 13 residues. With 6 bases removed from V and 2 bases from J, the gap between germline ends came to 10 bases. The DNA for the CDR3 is TGTGCCATCAGCCAGACAGATAACACTGAAGCTTTCTTT. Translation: CAISQTDNTEAFF.

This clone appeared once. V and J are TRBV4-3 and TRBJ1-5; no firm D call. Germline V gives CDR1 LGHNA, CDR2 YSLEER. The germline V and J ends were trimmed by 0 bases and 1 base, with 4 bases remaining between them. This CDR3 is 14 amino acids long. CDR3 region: CASSQDRSNQPQHF. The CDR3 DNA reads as TGCGCCAGCAGCCAAGACAGGAGCAATCAGCCCCAGCATTTT.